The following is a T cell receptor (beta chain) sequence with its context. The specificity of this receptor is unknown. Base qualities are missing; no much larger clone stands one base away. The treatment or condition label, as the study defines it: preoperative locoregional IRX-2 cytokine immunotherapy. The samples were obtained from a phase Ib study that tested preoperative, locoregional IRX-2 cytokine immunotherapy meant to prime immune responses. The donors were early-stage breast cancer patients who were given IRX-2 prior to surgery. Library preparation used the immunoSEQ multiplex PCR assay. TCRdb took this table from immuneACCESS and kept in-frame rearrangements with V and J called. Such tables lack part of the clones; where checked against another copy, unresolved V genes explain under half of the gap, and the rest is unexplained. The sample table lists around 790 clones, more than 60% of them with a count of one. The ten largest account for more than 10% of the sample.

The data originate from a study of preoperative IRX-2 immunotherapy in early breast cancer (dated by TCRdb to 2018 to 2020). V is shortened by 3 bases, J by 6 bases, and the region joining them spans 11 bases. CDR1 and CDR2 (SQVTM, ANQGSEA) derive from the germline V gene. The CDR3 starts with the cysteine, ends with the phenylalanine, and has 12 residues. Only the CDR3 DNA is retained, 36 bases long and in frame from the first base. The clonotype was recovered from a human donor with breast cancer. Source: tumor tissue, taken after IRX-2 immunotherapy. The rearranged chain carries TRBV29-1 and TRBJ1-2; no D gene can be assigned with confidence. The CDR3 protein: CSVEDRVHGYTF. At the DNA level, the sequence is TGCAGCGTTGAGGATCGGGTCCATGGCTACACCTTC.